This record covers a single TCR beta chain. Its cognate antigen is unknown. This CDR3 has 14 residues. Looked up from germline, CDR1 is MNHNS and CDR2 is SASEGT. V was shortened by 1 base and J by 9 bases, with 16 bases between the two germline ends. The data derive from a study of T cell repertoires in cytomegalovirus infection. Study background: An indication of both CMV infection and matching HLA type came from public TCR beta signatures. Study results and limitations: Summed frequency of public TCR beta families distinguished CMV carriers with the relevant HLA.

TCRdb reprocessed the reads with MiXCR, giving one entry per CDR3 protein. The data contain roughly 250,000 distinct CDR3 sequences, over 9% of them singletons. Material for sequencing was PBMCs. V usage is TRBV6-1 and J usage is TRBJ2-7; no definite D call. The clonotype was recovered from a human donor in good health (CMV status not recorded). Some clones in this sample may be carry-over from other donors' samples. The CDR3 region has the DNA TGTGCCAGCAGTGAAGTTCGAAGGGTAGCTGTGCAGTACTTC. Translating gives CASSEVRRVAVQYF.